This T cell receptor (beta chain) was found in a study of shared clonotypes between healthy human individuals (dated by TCRdb to 2018 to 2021). For context, the study as a whole: Three men and two women, aged 18 to 49 years, made up the cohort. Each donor's leukapheresis produced roughly between about 0.85 and 10 billion PBMCs. For each donor, CD4 naive and CD4 memory were each given three plates, CD8 naive was given two plates, and CD8 memory was given one plate. To increase sequencing depth and limit assay-specific biases, different laboratories used diverse techniques to prepare libraries and sequence TCR repertoires. To estimate repertoire size and how much clonotype sharing occurs between individuals, the study deeply sequenced the blood TCR repertoires of five healthy adults.

TCR CDR3 regions were amplified from genomic DNA by multiplex PCR using the deep immunoSEQ assay. For each cell subset, the extracted genomic DNA was distributed evenly across all wells of several immunoSEQ 96-well plates, and each plate served as one replicate. Each replicate PCR for sorted subsets received roughly 0.2 ug genomic DNA, equal to about 30,000 T cell genomes. Purified libraries were measured with a Qubit 3.0 fluorometer, size-checked on a Bioanalyzer 2100, and measured again with the KAPA Library Quantification kit. Each immunoSEQ 96-well plate was sequenced on its own single-read 150-cycle Illumina NextSeq 550 flow cell. As for the authors' bioinformatics: Because the immunoSEQ output held only junctional sequences and lacked quality scores, the filtering could not match the filtering applied to full-length reads. To assign V/J genes and CDR3, sequences were annotated against IMGT germline references using PyIR, a Python wrapper for IgBLAST v1.9. Reads were removed for weak V/J assignments (E-value above 1e-6), missing CDR3, stop codons, out-of-frame junctions, or ambiguous translated residues. V3J clonotypes were defined as sequences sharing an identical inferred V gene, J gene, and CDR3 amino acid sequence. Percentage overlap between repertoires was calculated by dividing the number of shared unique clonotypes by the size of the smaller repertoire. Repertoire richness was assessed with RTK rarefaction, the Chao1 estimator, and Recon v2.1 estimates of unobserved clonotypes. OLGA was used to compute generation probabilities for all TCRbeta clonotypes that the gDNA method yielded from a few donors. Sourced from immuneACCESS, this table was stored by TCRdb with only in-frame sequences that have V and J called. A share of the clones is absent; for the studies checked, an unresolved V gene accounts for under half, and the remainder has no known explanation. V, J and clone size were drawn from that table, and D and trimming were deduced from the DNA. The sample table shows about 2 million clones, and about 95% are seen once. Of the sample, about 1.1% falls within the top ten clones.

Here V drops 5 bases and J drops 3 bases, and the junction holds 11 bases not matched to any gene. The CDR3 holds 16 amino acids from the cysteine to the phenylalanine. Here the CDR3 DNA is all that survives: 48 bases in frame from base 1. As encoded in the germline V gene, CDR1 is MDHEN while CDR2 is SYDVKM. In regard to this clone: The antigen it binds to is not known. No much larger clone exists at a distance of one base, and base qualities are not known.

CD8 naive samples were obtained by positive selection for CCR7 among CD45RO-negative cells, yielding a CD45RA+CCR7+ population from which TemRA cells were excluded. The donors were healthy, HIV-negative adults who had no recently reported acute infections or vaccinations. Only Caucasian adults living in Nashville, Tennessee, USA were represented among the donors. After blood collection by leukapheresis, PBMCs were isolated using Ficoll-Histopaque density gradient centrifugation and then cryopreserved in the vapor phase of liquid nitrogen. Analytical flow cytometry was used to check the purity and quantity of every magnetically sorted T cell population. Genomic DNA was isolated from every sorted fraction and measured by UV absorbance on a Nanodrop 2000c. Study-level results and caveats: Because the study included only a small number of donors, the genetic and exposure-history diversity represented was limited. Naive subsets generally had larger estimated clonotype richness than memory subsets did. Sampling was restricted to blood, and TCR repertoires in tissue are likely to differ from TCR repertoires in blood. Compared with non-shared clonotypes, the clonotypes found in all four sorted-subset donors had higher generation probabilities. Incomplete sequencing was indicated by rarefaction of sorted-subset datasets, despite the large sequencing depth. Across a few donors, around 5.4% of naive CD4, approximately 3.5% of naive CD8, 2.3% of memory CD4, and approximately 0.4% of memory CD8 clonotypes were shared. Pairwise subsampling indicated that sequencing depth was expected to affect the degree of clonotype sharing among donors.

Sequenced input: naive CD8+ T cells sorted from blood. Read against the paper, the sample's cell subset or site label means: CD45RA+CCR7+. Rearrangement joined TRBV28 to TRBJ2-7; TRBD1 fits 9 bases in the junction. The origin of this receptor is a man aged 18 to 35 in good health. The CDR3 protein is CASSAAGTGINYEQYF. The sequence in DNA is TGTGCCAGCAGTGCCGCCGGGACAGGGATCAACTACGAGCAGTACTTC.